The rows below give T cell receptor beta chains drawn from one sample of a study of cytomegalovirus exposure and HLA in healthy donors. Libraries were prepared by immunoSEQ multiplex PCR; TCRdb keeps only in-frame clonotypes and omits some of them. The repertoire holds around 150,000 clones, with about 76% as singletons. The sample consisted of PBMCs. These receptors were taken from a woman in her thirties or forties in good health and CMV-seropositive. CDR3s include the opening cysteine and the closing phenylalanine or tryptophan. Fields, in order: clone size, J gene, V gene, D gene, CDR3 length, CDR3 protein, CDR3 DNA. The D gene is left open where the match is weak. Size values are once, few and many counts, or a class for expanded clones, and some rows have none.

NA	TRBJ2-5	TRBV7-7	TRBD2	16	CASSQGLAGAFETQYF	TGTGCCAGCAGCCAGGGACTAGCGGGAGCTTTCGAGACCCAGTACTTC
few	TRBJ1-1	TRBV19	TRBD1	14	CASSIPGGNTEAFF	TGTGCCAGTAGTATCCCAGGGGGGAACACTGAAGCTTTCTTT
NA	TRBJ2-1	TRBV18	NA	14	CASSPRGGNNEQFF	TGTGCCAGCTCACCGAGGGGGGGGAACAATGAGCAGTTCTTC
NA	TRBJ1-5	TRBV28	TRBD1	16	CASSLYRGGFNQPQHF	TGTGCCAGCAGTTTATACAGGGGGGGGTTCAATCAGCCCCAGCATTTT
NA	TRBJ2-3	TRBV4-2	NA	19	CASSQVGGSGPYDADTQYF	TGTGCCAGCAGCCAAGTAGGGGGAAGCGGACCCTACGACGCAGATACGCAGTATTTT
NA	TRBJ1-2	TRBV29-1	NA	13	CSVAATVNYGYTF	TGCAGCGTCGCCGCGACAGTTAACTATGGCTACACCTTC
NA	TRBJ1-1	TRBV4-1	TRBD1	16	CASSQLAGTGDTEAFF	TGCGCCAGCAGCCAACTGGCCGGGACAGGGGACACTGAAGCTTTCTTT
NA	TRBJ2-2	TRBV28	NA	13	CASRPSGPVELFF	TGTGCCAGCAGGCCGTCAGGGCCGGTGGAGCTGTTTTTT
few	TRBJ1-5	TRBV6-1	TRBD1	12	CASGTVNQPQHF	TGTGCCTCCGGGACAGTTAATCAGCCCCAGCATTTT
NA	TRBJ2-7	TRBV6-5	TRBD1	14	CASSYWTGRGEQYF	TGTGCCAGCAGTTACTGGACAGGTCGTGGCGAGCAGTACTTC
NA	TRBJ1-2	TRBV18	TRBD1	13	CASSRGQERGYTF	TGTGCCAGCTCCCGGGGACAGGAGCGAGGCTACACCTTC
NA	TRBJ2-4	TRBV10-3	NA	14	CAISESWQGNIQYF	TGTGCCATCAGTGAGTCGTGGCAGGGAAACATTCAGTACTTC
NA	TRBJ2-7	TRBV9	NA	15	CASSVGSDGSYEQYF	TGTGCCAGCAGCGTAGGCTCGGACGGGAGCTACGAGCAGTACTTC
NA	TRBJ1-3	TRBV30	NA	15	CAWKPPAKSGNTIYF	TGTGCCTGGAAACCGCCCGCTAAGTCTGGAAACACCATATATTTT
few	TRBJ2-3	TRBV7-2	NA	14	CASSLARGADTQYF	TGTGCCAGCAGCTTAGCGCGGGGTGCAGATACGCAGTATTTT
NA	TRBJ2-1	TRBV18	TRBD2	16	CASSSGLAGGNNEQFF	TGTGCCAGCTCATCGGGACTAGCGGGGGGGAACAATGAGCAGTTCTTC
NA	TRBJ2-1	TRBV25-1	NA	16	CASSDSTRGSYNEQFF	TGTGCCAGCAGTGACTCTACTAGAGGCTCCTACAATGAGCAGTTCTTC
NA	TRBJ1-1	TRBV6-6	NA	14	CASSYGQLNAEAFF	TGTGCCAGCAGTTACGGGCAGCTGAACGCTGAAGCTTTCTTT